Listed below are T cell receptor beta chains from one sample, sequenced in a study of identical twins. Each CDR3 protein gets one entry after TCRdb re-called the 5' RACE reads with MiXCR. The sample consists of 500,000 or so distinct CDR3 sequences, about 20% of them appearing once. This sample was shared with a second study, whose subject was T cells expressing NK-cell markers.

The sample taken for sequencing was CD4+ T cells sorted from blood. The source is a woman under 30 in good health. Each CDR3 is given with its conserved first and last residue. A D gene is named only where the DNA matches it firmly. Expanded clones are given a class, and other clones once, few, many or no size at all.

v_call	d_call	clone_size	j_call	cdr3_nt	cdr3_aa
TRBV29-1	-	many	TRBJ2-1	TGCAGCGGTGGAAGTAATGAGCAGTTCTTC	CSGGSNEQFF
TRBV5-6	TRBD1	-	TRBJ1-4	TGTGCCAGCAGCTCTACCGGGACAGGGAATGAAAAACTGTTTTTT	CASSSTGTGNEKLFF
TRBV12-3/TRBV12-4	TRBD1	few	TRBJ1-2	TGTGCCAGCAGTCCGGGACAGAAGTATGGCTACACCTTC	CASSPGQKYGYTF
TRBV10-3	-	few	TRBJ2-7	TGTGCCATCAGTGATTCGGCTTCCAACTCCTACGAGCAGTACTTC	CAISDSASNSYEQYF
TRBV2	TRBD1	few	TRBJ1-2	TGTGCCAGCAGTGAACAGAGGACAGGGGGGTATGGCTACACCTTC	CASSEQRTGGYGYTF
TRBV2	TRBD1	-	TRBJ2-2	TGTGCCAGCAGAGATACCGGGACAGGGTACACCGGGGAGCTGTTTTTT	CASRDTGTGYTGELFF
TRBV6-1	TRBD2	-	TRBJ2-7	TGTGCCAGCAGCCGAGGGACTACGGGCGAGCAGTACTTC	CASSRGTTGEQYF
TRBV20-1	TRBD1	-	TRBJ2-7	TGCAGTGCTAATGCTAAACAGGGGTCCTACGAGCAGTACTTC	CSANAKQGSYEQYF
TRBV9	-	-	TRBJ2-2	TGTGCCAGCAGCGTAGTGGTGAACACCGGGGAGCTGTTTTTT	CASSVVVNTGELFF
TRBV29-1	-	few	TRBJ2-5	TGCAGCGTTGAGGCGACGGCCCAAGAGACCCAGTACTTC	CSVEATAQETQYF
TRBV20-1	-	once	TRBJ2-5	TGCAGTGCTAGAGGCCGAGGTGCGCGCTCCTTCCAAGAGACCCAGTACTTC	CSARGRGARSFQETQYF
TRBV10-3	-	many	TRBJ2-7	TGTGCCATCAGTGAGCCTGAATACGAGCAGTACTTC	CAISEPEYEQYF
TRBV20-1	-	few	TRBJ2-5	TGCAGTGCCAAAGCATCGGGCATCCAGACCCAGTACTTC	CSAKASGIQTQYF
TRBV29-1	-	-	TRBJ2-1	TGCAGCCCGGGGGCCCCAAATGAGCAGTTCTTC	CSPGAPNEQFF
TRBV5-1	-	-	TRBJ2-5	TGCGCCAGCAACCGGGGCGGCAAGTACCAAGAGACCCAGTACTTC	CASNRGGKYQETQYF